This TCR beta chain comes out of a study of EBV T-cell therapy then PD-1 blockade in nasopharyngeal carcinoma. Treatment specified: AdE1-LMPpoly-expanded autologous EBV-specific T-cell therapy followed by anti-PD-1 nivolumab. CDR3 length: 14 residues. The V gene's germline CDR1 is MNHEY and CDR2 SMNVEV (reference sequence). The V end lost 2 bases, the J end lost 5 bases, and 12 bases lay between the germline ends. Measured with immunoSEQ multiplex PCR; TCRdb has only the in-frame clones, and not every one. The table includes 11,000 to 15,000 clones, 80% to 85% detected once. As regards this clone: Its antigen is not identified.

The chain employs TRBV27 and TRBJ1-1; no clear D. Sequencing was performed on CD8+ T cells from blood, taken at approximately day 99 from a patient whose treatment included autologous EBV-specific T cells and nivolumab. The TCR originated in a man aged 35-49 years with nasopharyngeal carcinoma. CDR3 coding DNA: TGTGCCAGCAGTTTAGCCTTGGTAGGGACTGAAGCTTTCTTT. This gives the protein CASSLALVGTEAFF.